This paragraph reports one T cell receptor (beta chain). Its antigen has not been determined. No quality values exist for individual bases; no much larger clone is one base distant. This specimen comes from a study of T cell changes during pregnancy in multiple sclerosis (dated by TCRdb to about 2019). About the investigation overall: The study looked at changes in the T cell repertoire across pregnancy in women with multiple sclerosis.

Libraries were constructed by the immunoSEQ multiplex PCR assay. In its TCRdb copy, this immuneACCESS table keeps in-frame sequences only and misses some clones. Where compared with another copy, unresolved V genes explain less than half of these, and the others have no known cause. The sample table holds over 65,000 clones, of which approximately 90% were seen once. The biggest ten clones account for approximately 2.5% of the sample. V is trimmed back by 0 bases and J by 4 bases, and the junction contains 7 bases that no gene match accounts for. In the germline V gene, CDR1 corresponds to SGDLS and CDR2 to YYNGEE. Inclusive of the bounding cysteine and phenylalanine, the CDR3 is 17 residues long. The DNA shown is the 51-base CDR3, in frame from base 1.

Sample: peripheral blood, taken in the first trimester of pregnancy. This sequence originates from a female donor with multiple sclerosis, enrolled in a pregnancy study. The chain is encoded by TRBV9 joined to TRBJ2-3; 11 bases in between match TRBD2. The DNA reads TGTGCCAGCAGCGTAGTTTCTAGCGGGAGGTCCCCAGATACGCAGTATTTT. Its amino acids are CASSVVSSGRSPDTQYF.